This TCR beta chain was recovered during a study of cytomegalovirus exposure and HLA in healthy donors. V lost 4 bases to trimming and J lost 7 bases, with 17 bases between them. The germline V gene encodes CDR1 SQVTM and CDR2 ANQGSEA. The CDR3 runs to 14 residues. PCR used 60 Vbeta primers and 13 Jbeta primers. Sequenced by immunoSEQ multiplex PCR; TCRdb stores in-frame clones only, minus some. This sample has around 130,000 clones, with roughly 72% found just once. The chain employs TRBV29-1 and TRBJ2-1, with D maybe TRBD1 (7 bases). Sequencing input: PBMCs. The sequence came from a man between 40 and 49 years old in good health and CMV-seronegative. In DNA form, the CDR3 reads TGCAGCGTTGTAGTAGGGGGCGCGGGGAATGAGCAGTTCTTC. It is translated as CSVVVGGAGNEQFF.